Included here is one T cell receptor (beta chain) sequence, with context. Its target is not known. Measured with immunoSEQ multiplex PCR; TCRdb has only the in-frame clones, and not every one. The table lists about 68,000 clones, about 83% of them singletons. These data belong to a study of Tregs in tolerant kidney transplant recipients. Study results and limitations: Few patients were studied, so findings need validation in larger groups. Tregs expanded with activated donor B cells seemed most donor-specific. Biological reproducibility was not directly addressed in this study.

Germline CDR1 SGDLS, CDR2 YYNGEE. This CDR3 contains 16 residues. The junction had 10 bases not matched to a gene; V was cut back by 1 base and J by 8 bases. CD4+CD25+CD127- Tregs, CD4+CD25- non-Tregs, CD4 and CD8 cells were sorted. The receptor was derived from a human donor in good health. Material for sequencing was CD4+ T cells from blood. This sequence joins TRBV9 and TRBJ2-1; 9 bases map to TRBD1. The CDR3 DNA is TGTGCCAGCAGCGTATCAATACAGGGGGCAGGCTATGAGCAGTTCTTC. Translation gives CASSVSIQGAGYEQFF.